This TCR beta chain was documented in a study of OX40 agonist ivuxolimab in advanced cancers. Assay used: immunoSEQ multiplex PCR; TCRdb lists only in-frame clones, some missing. The repertoire holds some 50,000 clones, with roughly nine tenths as singletons. CDR3 length equals 13 residues. Germline values: CDR1 SGHNT, CDR2 YENEEA. The germline V and J ends were trimmed by 5 bases and 1 base, with 8 bases remaining between them. The TCR originated in an adult with an advanced solid tumor such as melanoma, head and neck, liver or kidney cancer. This chain joins TRBV11-3 and TRBJ1-1; D uncertain. Sequencing used CD4+ or CD8+ T cells sorted from blood, obtained in a trial of the OX40 agonist ivuxolimab. CDR3 residues: CASSPRGNTEAFF. In DNA form, the CDR3 reads TGTGCCAGCAGCCCCCGGGGGAACACTGAAGCTTTCTTT. Complete variable domain (other parts from reference TRBV11-3 and TRBJ1-1): EAGVVQSPRYKIIEKKQPVAFWCNPISGHNTLYWYLQNLGQGPELLIRYENEEAVDDSQLPKDRFSAERLKGVDSTLKIQPAELGDSAVYLCASSPRGNTEAFFGQGTRLTVV.